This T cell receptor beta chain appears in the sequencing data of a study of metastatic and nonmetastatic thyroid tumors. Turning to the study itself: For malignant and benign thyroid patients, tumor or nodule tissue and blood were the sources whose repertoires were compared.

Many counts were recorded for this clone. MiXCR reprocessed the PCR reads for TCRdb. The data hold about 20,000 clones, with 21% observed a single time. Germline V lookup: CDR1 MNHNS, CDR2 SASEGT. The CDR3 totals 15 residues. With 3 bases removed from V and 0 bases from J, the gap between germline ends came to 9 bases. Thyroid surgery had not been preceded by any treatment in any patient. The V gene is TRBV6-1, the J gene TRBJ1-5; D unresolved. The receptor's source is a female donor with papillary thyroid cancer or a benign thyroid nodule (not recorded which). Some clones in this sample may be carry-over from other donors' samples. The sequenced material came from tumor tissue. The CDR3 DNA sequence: TGTGCCAGCAGTGATGTCGTTACTAGCAATCAGCCCCAGCATTTT. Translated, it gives CASSDVVTSNQPQHF.